This TCR beta chain stems from a study of OX40 agonist ivuxolimab in advanced cancers. Points on this clone: The antigen is undetermined.

Overall study results and limits: Blood T cells, both CD4+ and CD8+, expanded clonally by week 6 at 0.1 to 3.0 mg/kg.

Clones were sequenced by immunoSEQ multiplex PCR, and TCRdb holds only the in-frame ones, with some missing. This sample has about 140,000 clones; about 92% occur once, and the top ten carry approximately 0.99%. Trimming cost V 6 bases and J 2 bases; bases outside gene matches: 6. CDR3 length: 15 residues. Germline CDR1 MDHEN, CDR2 SYDVKM. The input for sequencing was CD4+ or CD8+ T cells sorted from blood, taken in a trial of the OX40 agonist ivuxolimab. This chain joins TRBV28 and TRBJ2-7, with 11 bases matching TRBD2. The receptor comes from an adult with an advanced solid tumor such as melanoma, head and neck, liver or kidney cancer. The CDR3 loop is CASSLAGGTPYEQYF. The CDR3 bases are TGTGCCAGCAGCTTAGCGGGAGGGACCCCCTACGAGCAGTACTTC.